The next 10 T cell receptor beta chains were all read from a single sample in a study of T-cell reconstitution after alpha-beta-depleted transplantation in children. Library preparation (for TCRbeta) was performed with unique molecular identifiers. TCRdb called the PCR reads again in MiXCR, with one record for every CDR3 protein. The table shows some 78,000 distinct CDR3 sequences, with roughly an eighth occurring only once. The sequences come from PBMCs, mostly from graft donor cells, collected 180 days after TCRalphabeta/CD19-depleted stem cell transplant. These receptors originate from a male patient aged 2 to 9 who had a stem cell transplant for acute lymphoblastic leukemia, so the T cells may come from the graft donor.

This clonotype was picked up many times. V gene TRBV27 combines with J gene TRBJ1-6, with a weak D call TRBD1 (5 bases). The V end lost 5 bases, the J end lost 0 bases, and 11 bases lay between the germline ends. There are 16 residues in the CDR3. CDR1 is MNHEY, CDR2 SMNVEV, per germline (reference sequence). The CDR3 loop reads CASSAAGSSYNSPLHF. The CDR3 DNA reads as TGTGCCAGCAGTGCCGCAGGGAGCTCCTATAATTCACCCCTCCACTTT.

The chain is built from TRBV24-1 and TRBJ2-2, with D hard to call. The CDR3 runs 14 residues. In germline, CDR1 is KGHDR, CDR2 SFDVKD. The V end was cut by 1 base, the J end by 5 bases, with 7 bases between. In nucleotides, the CDR3 is TGTGCCACCAGTGATTTTCTCAGGACCGGGGAGCTGTTTTTT. It is translated as CATSDFLRTGELFF.

The CDR3 region has the DNA TGCAGCGTTGAAGACTTCGGGGGCTACACCTTC. Translated: CSVEDFGGYTF. This rearrangement joins TRBV29-1 to TRBJ1-2; no clear D gene. The CDR3 contains 11 residues. From germline, CDR1 is SQVTM and CDR2 ANQGSEA. Trimming cost V 0 bases and J 8 bases, with 7 bases left between them.

This clonotype was observed at least ten times. The chain recombines TRBV13 with TRBJ2-4, with 9 bases identical to TRBD2. Germline V gives CDR1 PRHDT, CDR2 FYEKMQ (reference sequence). Trimming at V came to 5 bases and at J to 4 bases, leaving 9 bases not matched to a gene. The CDR3 has 16 residues. The CDR3 DNA follows: TGTGCCAGCAGCCCGCCGGGACTAGCAGGGAAAAACATTCAGTACTTC. As protein: CASSPPGLAGKNIQYF.

The chain uses TRBV24-1 and TRBJ2-6, with D possibly matching TRBD2 (5 bases). V was cut by 5 bases and J by 4 bases, with 11 bases left in between. This CDR3 comprises 15 residues. Germline V CDR1 and CDR2: KGHDR, SFDVKD. CDR3: CATSVWRAGANVLTF. CDR3 in DNA: TGTGCCACCAGTGTCTGGCGGGCGGGGGCCAACGTCCTGACTTTC.

V is TRBV20-1 and J is TRBJ2-3; perhaps TRBD2 as D (5 bases). The V gene's germline CDR1 is DFQATT and CDR2 SNEGSKA (reference sequence). V was pared by 0 bases and J by 1 base, with 11 bases between. CDR3 length: 15 residues. This CDR3 is CSARDPGYGTDTQYF. CDR3 DNA sequence: TGCAGTGCTAGAGATCCGGGATATGGCACAGATACGCAGTATTTT.

The chain links TRBV24-1 to TRBJ2-5; D may be TRBD1 (6 bases). With 9 bases removed from V and 5 bases from J, the gap between germline ends came to 12 bases. Germline lookup yields CDR1 KGHDR and CDR2 SFDVKD. The CDR3 length is 12 residues. CDR3 loop: CATPTGSETQYF. CDR3 bases: TGTGCCACCCCTACAGGGTCGGAGACCCAGTACTTC.

In regard to this clonotype: This clone may be a read error of a much larger clone one base away. The rearrangement joins TRBV6-2 or TRBV6-3 to TRBJ2-1; no reliable D call. CDR1 and CDR2 (germline): MNHEY, SVGEGT. This CDR3 contains 14 residues. As DNA, the CDR3 is TGTGCCAGGAGTTACTCGGGTCCGATTCCTGAGCAGTTCTTC. Amino acids: CARSYSGPIPEQFF.

This clonotype appeared a few times. The CDR3 protein is CASSQFQGGWGQETQYF. The CDR3 coding sequence is TGCGCCAGCAGCCAATTCCAAGGGGGATGGGGGCAAGAGACCCAGTACTTC. V usage is TRBV4-3 and J usage is TRBJ2-5; TRBD1 is a possible D gene (6 bases). V lost 2 bases and J lost 2, with 18 bases in between. Germline V gene lookup returns CDR1 LGHNA and CDR2 YSLEER. CDR3 length: 17 amino acids.

This chain connects TRBV15 to TRBJ1-2, with 7 bases lining up with TRBD1. This CDR3 has 14 amino acids. Germline trimming cut 4 bases from V and 8 bases from J; bases unmatched to any gene: 10. Germline V lookup: CDR1 LNHNV, CDR2 YYDKDF (reference sequence). The CDR3 DNA reads as TGTGCCACCAGCACTATTGTGCAGGGGGACGGCTACACCTTC. This sequence encodes CATSTIVQGDGYTF.